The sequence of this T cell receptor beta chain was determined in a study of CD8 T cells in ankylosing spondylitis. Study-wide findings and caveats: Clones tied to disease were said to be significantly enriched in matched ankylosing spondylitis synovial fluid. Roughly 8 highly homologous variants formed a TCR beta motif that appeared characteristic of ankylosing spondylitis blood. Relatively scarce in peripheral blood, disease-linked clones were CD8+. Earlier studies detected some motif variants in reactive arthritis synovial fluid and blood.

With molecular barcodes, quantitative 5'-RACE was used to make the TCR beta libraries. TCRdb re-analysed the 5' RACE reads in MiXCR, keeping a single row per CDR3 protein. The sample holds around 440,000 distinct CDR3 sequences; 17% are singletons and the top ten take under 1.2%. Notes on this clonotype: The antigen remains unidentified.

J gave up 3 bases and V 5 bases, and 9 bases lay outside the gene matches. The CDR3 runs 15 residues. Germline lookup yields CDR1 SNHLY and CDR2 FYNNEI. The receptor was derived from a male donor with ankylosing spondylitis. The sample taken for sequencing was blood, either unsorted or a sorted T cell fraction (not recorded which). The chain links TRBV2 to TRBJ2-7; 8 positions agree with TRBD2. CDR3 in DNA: TGTGCCAGCAGTCTGGAGGGAGCGGGAGACTACGAGCAGTACTTC. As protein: CASSLEGAGDYEQYF.